This T cell receptor beta chain was sequenced during a study of long-term antiretroviral therapy in people with HIV. Study-level findings and limits: Relative to control repertoires, HIV repertoires exhibited narrower CDR3 length ranges.

CDR1 is LNHDA, CDR2 SQIVND, per germline (reference sequence). V was clipped by 6 bases and J by 3 bases, with 8 bases between them. The length of the CDR3 is 13 residues. The authors ran the immunoSEQ assay, v3.0, at survey level. Here immunoSEQ multiplex PCR was the method, and the copy in TCRdb shows in-frame clones only, minus some. The sample has some 10,000 clones, about four fifths seen once. Concerning this clone itself: The antigen remains unidentified.

This clonotype was sampled from a man aged 35 to 55 with HIV. The input for sequencing was unsorted PBMCs, taken 1.8 years before starting antiretroviral therapy. The rearrangement uses TRBV19 and TRBJ1-4; D is uncertain. CDR3 in amino acids: CASRNLPNEKLFF. As DNA, the CDR3 is TGTGCCAGTAGAAACCTTCCTAATGAAAAACTGTTTTTT.